This T cell receptor (beta chain) is drawn from a study of OX40 agonist ivuxolimab in advanced cancers. Regarding this clone: Its specificity is unknown.

Produced via immunoSEQ multiplex PCR; TCRdb's table is partial and in-frame only. The data show about 77,000 clones, with roughly 91% seen just once and approximately 2.3% held by the top ten. Study-wide points: Relative to CD4+, CD8+ T cells held more expanded clones on average.

CDR3 length: 14 residues. Germline V CDR1 and CDR2: SQVTM, ANQGSEA. With 6 bases removed from V and 0 bases from J, the gap between germline ends came to 12 bases. The sequence derives from an adult with an advanced solid tumor such as melanoma, head and neck, liver or kidney cancer. The gene calls are TRBV29-1 and TRBJ2-1; the D gene could be TRBD1 or TRBD2 (5 bases each). Sequences were derived from CD4+ or CD8+ T cells sorted from blood, sampled in a trial of the OX40 agonist ivuxolimab. The CDR3 DNA reads as TGCAGCGTCGCCGGGGCCGGCTCCTACAATGAGCAGTTCTTC. Amino acids: CSVAGAGSYNEQFF.